This passage covers 14 T cell receptor beta chains from one sample sequenced in a study of blood T cell repertoires in COVID-19. The method was immunoSEQ multiplex PCR; TCRdb's version includes in-frame clones alone and lacks a portion of them. Of under 75,000 clones detected, 55% to 80% appear once; the ten largest clones hold around 5.1%. Specimen: peripheral blood. These receptors all come from a woman in her sixties or seventies with COVID-19, enrolled during active disease.

This sequence joins TRBV11-2 and TRBJ1-6; 7 bases map to TRBD1. The CDR3 consists of 15 residues. Germline-derived CDR1 and CDR2 are SGHAT and FQNNGV. With V trimmed by 5 bases and J by 8 bases, 9 bases remained unmatched. CDR3 residues: CASSPTGNRDSPLHF. In DNA form, the CDR3 reads TGTGCCAGCAGCCCGACAGGGAACCGCGATTCACCCCTCCACTTT.

The chain recombines TRBV11-2 with TRBJ1-1; D remains unclear. In germline, CDR1 is SGHAT, CDR2 FQNNGV. Between the trimmed V and J ends, which lost 6 bases and 10 bases, there was a span of 12 bases. The CDR3 consists of 11 residues. For the CDR3, the DNA is TGTGCCAGCAGTCCTGGCCCTAGAGCTTTCTTT. It codes for CASSPGPRAFF.

The chain recombines TRBV5-1 with TRBJ2-3; 11 nucleotides match TRBD2. Trimming at V came to 0 bases and at J to 1 base, leaving 1 base not matched to a gene. Per the germline V gene, CDR1 is SGHRS and CDR2 is YFSETQ. There are 16 residues in the CDR3. The CDR3 loop is CASSLATSGGTDTQYF. CDR3 in DNA: TGCGCCAGCAGCTTGGCGACTAGCGGGGGCACAGATACGCAGTATTTT.

A single count supports this clone. This sequence joins TRBV2 and TRBJ1-4; D uncertain. V shed 6 bases and J shed 8 bases, with 19 bases lying between them. Germline assignment: CDR1 SNHLY and CDR2 FYNNEI. The CDR3 is 15 amino acids. The CDR3 is CASRTRGPGEEKLFF. CDR3 coding DNA: TGTGCCAGCAGAACTCGGGGTCCCGGGGAGGAAAAACTGTTTTTT. The complete variable domain, with remaining parts taken from reference TRBV2 and TRBJ1-4, reads EPEVTQTPSHQVTQMGQEVILRCVPISNHLYFYWYRQILGQKVEFLVSFYNNEISEKSEIFDDQFSVERPDGSNFTLKIRSTKLEDSAMYFCASRTRGPGEEKLFFGSGTQLSVL.

This rearrangement joins TRBV7-2 to TRBJ1-1; D uncertain. The CDR3 has 15 amino acids. The germline CDR1 and CDR2 sequences are SGHTA and FQGNSA. V lost 0 bases, J lost 2 bases, and 10 bases lay in between. Here the CDR3 reads CASSLAPRHNTEAFF. In DNA, the CDR3 is TGTGCCAGCAGCTTAGCGCCGAGACACAACACTGAAGCTTTCTTT.

The sample holds a few counts of this clone. The J gene is TRBJ1-5, the V gene TRBV19, with a tentative D call TRBD1 (6 bases). Germline V gene sequence: CDR1 LNHDA, CDR2 SQIVND (reference sequence). This CDR3 has 16 residues. Trimming shortened V by 7 bases and J by 6 bases, and 22 bases separated the two germline ends. This chain's CDR3 is CASTHSPQGKSQPQHF. As DNA, the CDR3 is TGTGCCAGTACTCACTCCCCCCAGGGGAAGAGTCAGCCCCAGCATTTT.

The rearrangement uses TRBV12-3 or TRBV12-4 and TRBJ2-2; TRBD1 matches 8 bases. This CDR3 has 13 amino acids. The V gene end was trimmed by 5 bases and the J gene end by 6 bases; junction bases not matched to a gene: 2. CDR3 loop: CASSGQGAGELFF. In DNA, the CDR3 is TGTGCCAGCAGTGGACAGGGTGCCGGGGAGCTGTTTTTT.

The chain couples TRBV10-3 to TRBJ2-2; maybe TRBD2 (6 bases). The germline V gene encodes CDR1 ENHRY and CDR2 SYGVKD. CDR3 length equals 13 residues. With 8 bases removed from V and 5 bases from J, the gap between germline ends came to 12 bases. This chain's CDR3 is CAIRDLATGELFF. The CDR3 coding sequence is TGTGCCATCCGCGACCTAGCGACCGGGGAGCTGTTTTTT.

In this sample, this clone turned up a few times. The V gene is TRBV2, the J gene TRBJ1-4; D uncertain. This CDR3 comprises 15 residues. V dropped 6 bases and J dropped 0 bases, with 11 bases sitting between them. CDR1 SNHLY and CDR2 FYNNEI come from the germline V gene. CDR3: CASSPVLATNEKLFF. CDR3 DNA: TGTGCCAGCAGCCCCGTCCTAGCAACTAATGAAAAACTGTTTTTT.

V and J are TRBV14 and TRBJ1-1, with D tentatively TRBD1 (5 bases). V shed 2 bases and J shed 8 bases, with 12 bases lying between them. Germline V gives CDR1 SGHDN, CDR2 FVKESK. The CDR3 is made up of 13 amino acids. CDR3 loop: CASSQQGKLEAFF. CDR3 sequence (DNA): TGTGCCAGCAGCCAACAGGGTAAATTGGAAGCTTTCTTT.

This chain uses TRBV20-1 with TRBJ2-7; TRBD1 might be the D (7 bases). Looked up from germline, CDR1 is DFQATT and CDR2 is SNEGSKA (reference sequence). The CDR3 loop spans 13 amino acids. V gave up 3 bases and J gave up 2 bases, with 11 bases separating them. The CDR3 spells CSASQGGPYEQYF. CDR3 coding DNA: TGCAGTGCTAGTCAGGGGGGACCCTACGAGCAGTACTTC.

The chain recombines TRBV7-6 with TRBJ2-3; TRBD1 aligns across 8 bases. The CDR3 consists of 15 residues. V lost 5 bases to trimming and J lost 5 bases; unmatched junction nucleotides: 9. CDR1 SGHVS and CDR2 FNYEAQ come from the germline V gene. The CDR3 spells CASSPTTGVRDTQYF. The CDR3 region has the DNA TGTGCCAGCAGCCCGACGACAGGGGTCAGAGATACGCAGTATTTT.

The chain carries TRBV7-2 and TRBJ2-7; a weak D match, TRBD2 (5 bases). This CDR3 has 13 residues. The germline V gene has CDR1 SGHTA and CDR2 FQGNSA. Trimming cost V 3 bases and J 5 bases, with 11 bases left between them. The CDR3 here is CASSFIEGHEQYV. As DNA, the CDR3 is TGTGCCAGCAGCTTTATTGAGGGCCACGAGCAGTACGTC.

This clone was counted only a few times. The chain uses TRBV11-2 and TRBJ1-3, with D possibly matching TRBD1 (5 bases). Germline CDR1 reads SGHAT; CDR2 reads FQNNGV. The CDR3 extends over 16 amino acids. The germline V and J ends were trimmed by 8 bases and 0 bases, with 17 bases remaining between them. CDR3 loop: CASRGGGKSSGNTIYF. Here the CDR3 DNA reads TGTGCCAGCCGGGGGGGAGGCAAGAGCTCTGGAAACACCATATATTTT.